The rows below give T cell receptor beta chains drawn from one sample of a study of early T cells in non-severe SARS-CoV-2 infection. TCRdb used MiXCR to reprocess the 5' RACE reads, holding one entry per CDR3 protein. This sample has some 30,000 distinct CDR3 sequences, with 3.9% found just once. The material sequenced was whole blood. The receptors stem from an adult who was a healthcare worker with PCR-confirmed SARS-CoV-2 infection or an uninfected control (not recorded which). Both conserved end residues are trimmed from each CDR3. Clone size is stated in some rows and not others, as once, few, many or a class when expanded.

J,size,V,CDR3
TRBJ1-1,few,TRBV5-1,ASSPRTGENTEAF
TRBJ1-1,many,TRBV6-1,ASSPEGGVNTEAF
TRBJ2-3,many,TRBV29-1,SVGRGQEADTQY
TRBJ2-3,NA,TRBV5-1,ASTSGLAGARDTQY
TRBJ1-1,many,TRBV5-1,ASSQQGAGTEAF
TRBJ1-2,many,TRBV30,AWSPQGVEGYT
TRBJ1-6,once,TRBV29-1,SVGHTGGSPLH
TRBJ2-2,many,TRBV7-2,ASSLFGGRAGTGELF
TRBJ2-7,many,TRBV19,ASRKKGGETYEQY
TRBJ2-7,many,TRBV14,ASSQGCYEQY
TRBJ2-7,NA,TRBV30,AWSPGRHNEQY
TRBJ1-2,NA,TRBV27,ASTSDLFYGYT
TRBJ2-4,NA,TRBV6-2/TRBV6-3,ASSYSAGQNIQY
TRBJ1-1,NA,TRBV5-5,ASSLVWDRVTEAF
TRBJ2-5,many,TRBV7-2,ASSLESQEGTQY
TRBJ1-2,many,TRBV5-8,ASSLGGFRPYGYT